This T cell receptor (beta chain) was identified in a study of shared clonotypes between healthy human individuals (dated by TCRdb to the early 2020s). Background on the whole study: A couple of women and a few men aged 18 to 49 years were included in the cohort. Leukapheresis yielded between about 0.85 and 10 billion PBMCs per donor. The study deeply sequenced blood TCR repertoires of about 5 healthy adults to estimate repertoire size and the extent of clonotype sharing between individuals. Different laboratories and diverse techniques were used to prepare libraries and sequence TCR repertoires, to increase sequencing depth and limit assay-specific biases. For each donor, CD4 naive and CD4 memory were each run on three plates, CD8 naive on two plates, and CD8 memory on one plate.

For the CD8 naive samples, CD45RO-negative cells were positively selected for CCR7, yielding a CD45RA+CCR7+ population from which TemRA cells were excluded. The donors were healthy, HIV-negative adults with no recently reported acute infections or vaccinations. Every donor was a Caucasian adult residing in Nashville, Tennessee, USA. Blood was collected by leukapheresis, and PBMCs were isolated by Ficoll-Histopaque density gradient centrifugation and then cryopreserved in liquid nitrogen vapor phase. Purity and quantity of every magnetically sorted T cell population were checked by analytical flow cytometry. Genomic DNA was isolated from every sorted fraction and measured by UV absorbance on a Nanodrop 2000c. Using the deep immunoSEQ assay, TCR CDR3 regions were amplified from genomic DNA by multiplex PCR. For each cell subset, the extracted genomic DNA was distributed evenly across all wells of several immunoSEQ 96-well plates, and each plate served as one replicate. For sorted subsets, around 0.2 ug genomic DNA, equal to about 30,000 T cell genomes, was loaded into each replicate PCR. Purified libraries were quantified with a Qubit 3.0 fluorometer, sized on a Bioanalyzer 2100, and re-quantified with the KAPA Library Quantification kit. Every immunoSEQ 96-well plate was sequenced on a separate single-read 150-cycle Illumina NextSeq 550 flow cell. The paper's data handling went like this. The immunoSEQ output contained only junctional sequences without quality scores, so filtering could not match that applied to full-length reads. Sequences were annotated with PyIR, a Python wrapper for IgBLAST v1.9, using IMGT germline references to assign V/J genes and CDR3. Any read was removed if the V/J assignment was weak (E-value above 1e-6), the CDR3 was missing, or the read contained stop codons, out-of-frame junctions, or ambiguous translated residues. V3J clonotypes were defined by identical inferred V gene, J gene, and CDR3 amino acid sequence. Percentage overlap between repertoires was computed as shared unique clonotypes divided by the size of the smaller repertoire. RTK rarefaction, the Chao1 estimator, and Recon v2.1 estimates of unobserved clonotypes were used to assess repertoire richness. OLGA was used to compute generation probabilities for all TCRbeta clonotypes that the gDNA method yielded from a handful of donors. The table comes from immuneACCESS by way of TCRdb, which keeps in-frame sequences with V and J called. Part of the clones is missing from these tables; in studies checked, under half for an unresolved V gene and the rest for unknown reasons. V and J calls and clone size come straight from that table; D and trimming were deduced from the DNA. For this sample the table gives roughly 2,000,000 clones, of which about 95% were detected only once. The top ten hold roughly 1% of the sample.

From a lookup of the germline V gene, CDR1 and CDR2 are SGDLS and YYNGEE. The cysteine opens and the phenylalanine closes a CDR3 of 12 amino acids. Only the CDR3 region is kept as DNA, spanning 36 bases read in frame from base 1. V gives up 7 bases and J gives up 3 bases, and the segment between their germline ends measures 11 bases. Results the study describes overall, beyond this receptor: Incomplete sequencing was indicated by rarefaction of sorted-subset datasets, despite the large sequencing depth. Higher generation probabilities were observed for clonotypes shared by all four sorted-subset donors than for non-shared clonotypes. When a few donors were compared, the shared fraction of clonotypes was roughly 5% for naive CD4, over 3% for naive CD8, 2.3% for memory CD4, and 0.3% to 0.5% for memory CD8. Sampling was restricted to blood, and TCR repertoires in tissue are likely to differ from TCR repertoires in blood. Naive subsets generally had larger estimated clonotype richness than memory subsets did. Because the study included a small number of donors, the genetic and exposure-history diversity represented was limited. Pairwise subsampling indicated that sequencing depth was expected to affect the degree of clonotype sharing among donors.

In the case of this clone: The target of this receptor is not known. Base qualities were left out, and no much larger clone turns up one base away.

Sequences were obtained from naive CD8+ T cells sorted from blood. The sample's cell subset or site label, in plain terms: CD45RA+CCR7+. This sequence uses TRBV9 and TRBJ2-7, with an unclear D gene assignment. This sequence was found in a man younger than 35 in good health. The CDR3 reads CASGSRSYEQYF. The DNA is as follows: TGTGCCAGCGGCTCCAGGAGCTACGAGCAGTACTTC.